Each of the 18 T cell receptor beta chains below was sequenced from the same sample in a study of shared clonotypes between healthy human individuals. This table comes from immunoSEQ multiplex PCR, and its TCRdb copy is limited to in-frame clones, with some not included. The repertoire includes roughly 1,000,000 clones, approximately 80% of them detected once, and around 0.47% sits in the top ten. The source material was memory CD4+ T cells from PBMCs. Documented subset: CD45RA-negative fraction. Receptors originate from a young man in good health. Some clones in this sample may be carry-over from other donors' samples.

This clone was counted a few times. In DNA form, the CDR3 reads TGTGCCAGCAAGGGGGCGGGACAGTGGAATGAGCAGTTCTTC. Encoded protein: CASKGAGQWNEQFF. This chain connects TRBV7-2 to TRBJ2-1, with D perhaps matching TRBD1 (7 bases). The CDR3 has 14 residues. Between the trimmed V and J ends, which lost 7 bases and 7 bases, there was a span of 17 bases. In germline, CDR1 is SGHTA, CDR2 FQGNSA.

The chain couples TRBV4-1 to TRBJ2-7; the match to TRBD2 covers 10 bases. The CDR3 has 16 residues. From germline, CDR1 is MGHRA and CDR2 YSYEKL. The J segment lost 5 bases and the V segment lost 4 bases, leaving 11 bases of the junction unmatched. DNA of the CDR3: TGCGCCAGCAGCCGCAAAACCGGGACTAGCGACCACGAGCAGTACTTC. It encodes CASSRKTGTSDHEQYF.

This sequence joins TRBV5-5 and TRBJ2-2, with 10 nucleotides matching TRBD1. With 7 bases clipped from V and 5 bases from J, the junction kept 8 bases outside the gene matches. The CDR3 consists of 15 residues. Germline V gene sequence: CDR1 SGHKS, CDR2 YYEKEE (reference sequence). CDR3 region: CASFLGTGVTGELFF. CDR3 nucleotides: TGTGCCAGCTTTCTTGGGACAGGGGTAACCGGGGAGCTGTTTTTT. The variable domain in full, completed from reference TRBV5-5 and TRBJ2-2, reads DAGVTQSPTHLIKTRGQQVTLRCSPISGHKSVSWYQQVLGQGPQFIFQYYEKEERGRGNFPDRFSARQFPNYSSELNVNALLLGDSALYLCASFLGTGVTGELFFGEGSRLTVL.

V and J are TRBV11-3 and TRBJ2-6, with TRBD1 matching 8 bases. Trimming removed 5 bases from V and 0 bases from J; junction bases left unmatched: 3. Looked up from germline, CDR1 is SGHNT and CDR2 is YENEEA. The CDR3 loop spans 16 amino acids. This CDR3 reads CASSRGQGSGANVLTF. The CDR3 bases are TGTGCCAGCAGCAGAGGACAGGGCTCTGGGGCCAACGTCCTGACTTTC.

The chain combines TRBV28 with TRBJ2-7, with TRBD1 matching over 12 bases. With 4 bases clipped from V and 2 bases from J, the junction kept 12 bases outside the gene matches. The CDR3 covers 18 residues. The germline V gene encodes CDR1 MDHEN and CDR2 SYDVKM. CDR3 nucleotide sequence: TGTGCCAGCAGTTCCCGGGACAGGGGGCAATCAAGTACCTACGAGCAGTACTTC. Translated: CASSSRDRGQSSTYEQYF.

As for this clone: A read error is likely here: a far larger clone is one base away. This chain links TRBV7-8 with TRBJ2-7; D uncertain. This CDR3 has 15 residues. Looked up from germline, CDR1 is SGHVS and CDR2 is FQNEAQ. Between the trimmed V and J ends, which lost 1 base and 2 bases, there was a span of 12 bases. The CDR3 here is CASSLDPGSPYEQYF. The CDR3 DNA follows: TGTGCCAGCAGCTTAGATCCCGGCAGCCCCTACGAGCAGTACTTC.

A word on this clone: An end of the junction differs from the germline gene, which may be a read error. Other DNA sequences in the same sample also yield this CDR3. The V gene is TRBV29-1, the J gene TRBJ2-5, with 9 bases fitting TRBD1. This CDR3 has 13 amino acids. Germline V gene sequence: CDR1 SQVTM, CDR2 ANQGSEA. The CDR3 DNA reads TGTAGCGTCGAGACAGGGACAGGGGAGACCCAGTACTTC. Translated: CSVETGTGETQYF.

The gene calls are TRBV4-1 and TRBJ2-3, with 15 bases matching TRBD2. The CDR3 runs to 21 residues. After removal of 0 bases from V and 0 bases from J, the junction contained 10 bases not matched to a gene. Germline loops: CDR1 MGHRA, CDR2 YSYEKL. In DNA, the CDR3 is TGCGCCAGCAGCCAAGAATCCCCCGGGACTAGCGGGAGGAGTAGCACAGATACGCAGTATTTT. It translates to CASSQESPGTSGRSSTDTQYF.

This chain connects TRBV5-4 to TRBJ1-4; possibly TRBD1 for D (5 bases). The germline CDR1 and CDR2 sequences are SGHNT and YYREEE (reference sequence). The ends were cut back, 4 bases at V and 6 bases at J, with 22 bases in the middle. This CDR3 has 17 amino acids. Written as DNA, the CDR3 is TGTGCCAGCAGCCCAGGGACGGGCCACCCGCGGGATGAAAAACTGTTTTTT. This sequence encodes CASSPGTGHPRDEKLFF.

This clone was found a few times. This chain uses TRBV19 with TRBJ2-2, with TRBD2 identical over 7 bases. The CDR3 covers 14 residues. Trimming at V came to 6 bases and at J to 7 bases, leaving 8 bases not matched to a gene. Germline values: CDR1 LNHDA, CDR2 SQIVND (reference sequence). The CDR3 DNA follows: TGTGCCAGTAGGGGAGGGAGGGCCAACGGGGAGCTGTTTTTT. Translating it yields CASRGGRANGELFF.

The chain employs TRBV6-1 and TRBJ2-7; the match to TRBD1 covers 10 bases. The V gene end was trimmed by 6 bases and the J gene end by 3 bases; junction bases not matched to a gene: 8. Germline values: CDR1 MNHNS, CDR2 SASEGT. This CDR3 is built from 15 residues. Written as DNA, the CDR3 is TGTGCCAGCAGCGGACCCAGGGACAGGGGCTACGAGCAGTACTTC. The encoded protein is CASSGPRDRGYEQYF.

This chain connects TRBV6-6 to TRBJ2-3, with D unclear. Trimming shortened V by 6 bases and J by 2 bases, and 9 bases separated the two germline ends. Germline V gene data show CDR1 as MNHNY and CDR2 as SVGAGI (reference sequence). The length of the CDR3 is 13 residues. This CDR3 is CASRSVSTDTQYF. As DNA, the CDR3 is TGTGCCAGCAGGTCGGTCTCCACAGATACGCAGTATTTT.

The chain combines TRBV11-2 with TRBJ1-1; 8 bases fit TRBD1. The V and J ends lost 10 bases and 7 bases, in that order; junction bases with no gene match: 20. Germline V gene data show CDR1 as SGHAT and CDR2 as FQNNGV. The CDR3 runs 16 residues. The CDR3 DNA sequence: TGTGCCACCACAACTAACCGGGACAGGACCCCTAGTGAAGCTTTCTTT. It codes for CATTTNRDRTPSEAFF. Based on the CDR3 plus reference TRBV11-2 and TRBJ1-1, the full variable domain is EAGVAQSPRYKIIEKRQSVAFWCNPISGHATLYWYQQILGQGPKLLIQFQNNGVVDDSQLPKDRFSAERLKGVDSTLKIQPAKLEDSAVYLCATTTNRDRTPSEAFFGQGTRLTVV.

The rearrangement uses TRBV5-5 and TRBJ2-7; 11 bases map to TRBD1. The CDR3 runs 15 residues. J was trimmed by 1 base and V by 3 bases; bases with no gene match: 3. Germline values: CDR1 SGHKS, CDR2 YYEKEE (reference sequence). CDR3 nucleotides: TGTGCCAGCAGCTGGGGACAGGGGGGGTCCTACGAGCAGTACTTC. Protein: CASSWGQGGSYEQYF. The full variable domain, with the rest looked up from reference TRBV5-5 and TRBJ2-7, is DAGVTQSPTHLIKTRGQQVTLRCSPISGHKSVSWYQQVLGQGPQFIFQYYEKEERGRGNFPDRFSARQFPNYSSELNVNALLLGDSALYLCASSWGQGGSYEQYFGPGTRLTVT.

The gene calls are TRBV14 and TRBJ1-2, with D unresolved. Germline loops: CDR1 SGHDN, CDR2 FVKESK. CDR3 size: 16 residues. V lost 0 bases and J lost 3, with 14 bases in between. CDR3 bases: TGTGCCAGCAGCCAAGATCCGGGCATTCACCACTATGGCTACACCTTC. Translated: CASSQDPGIHHYGYTF.

This chain links TRBV2 with TRBJ2-1; 12 positions match TRBD2. The CDR3 contains 19 residues. Germline V gene sequence: CDR1 SNHLY, CDR2 FYNNEI. Unmatched junction bases numbered 14, after V lost 7 bases and J lost 1 base. This CDR3 is CASISFLASGRGSYNEQFF. CDR3 nucleotide sequence: TGTGCCAGCATTTCTTTTCTGGCTAGCGGGAGGGGTTCCTACAATGAGCAGTTCTTC.

This sequence joins TRBV2 and TRBJ1-1; no definite D call. Germline V CDR1 and CDR2: SNHLY, FYNNEI. Trimming cost V 3 bases and J 0 bases, with 8 bases left between them. The CDR3 runs 14 residues. This CDR3 reads CASSDTDMNTEAFF. The CDR3, as DNA: TGTGCCAGCAGTGATACAGACATGAACACTGAAGCTTTCTTT.

This chain uses TRBV14 with TRBJ1-2; D remains ambiguous. Trimming removed 1 base at V and 8 bases at J, with 14 bases between. CDR3 length equals 14 residues. Germline loops: CDR1 SGHDN, CDR2 FVKESK. This CDR3 is CASSQVGTVGGYTF. The CDR3 nucleotides read TGTGCCAGCAGCCAAGTGGGAACAGTCGGGGGCTACACCTTC.